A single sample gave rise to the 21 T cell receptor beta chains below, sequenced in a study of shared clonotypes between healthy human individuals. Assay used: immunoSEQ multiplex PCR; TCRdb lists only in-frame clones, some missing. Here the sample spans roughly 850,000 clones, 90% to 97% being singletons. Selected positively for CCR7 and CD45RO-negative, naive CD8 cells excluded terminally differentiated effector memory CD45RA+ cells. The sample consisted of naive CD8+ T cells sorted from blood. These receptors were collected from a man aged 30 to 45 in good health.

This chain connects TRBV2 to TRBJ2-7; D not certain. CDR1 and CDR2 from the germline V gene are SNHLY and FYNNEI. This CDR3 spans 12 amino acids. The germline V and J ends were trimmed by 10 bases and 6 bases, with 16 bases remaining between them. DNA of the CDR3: TGTGCCAACAAAGATAGGGTTGGCGAGCAGTACTTC. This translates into CANKDRVGEQYF.

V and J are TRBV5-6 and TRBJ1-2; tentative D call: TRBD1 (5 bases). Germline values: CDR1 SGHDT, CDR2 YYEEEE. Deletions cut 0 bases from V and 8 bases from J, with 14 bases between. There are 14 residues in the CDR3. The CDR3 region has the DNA TGTGCCAGCAGCTTGGGCACCTGGAAGGGGGGCTACACCTTC. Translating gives CASSLGTWKGGYTF.

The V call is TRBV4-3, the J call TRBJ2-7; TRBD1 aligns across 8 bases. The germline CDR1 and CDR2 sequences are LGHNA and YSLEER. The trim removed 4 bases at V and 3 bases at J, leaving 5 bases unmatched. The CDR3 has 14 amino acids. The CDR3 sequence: CASSPGQGNYEQYF. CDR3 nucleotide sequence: TGCGCCAGCAGCCCTGGACAGGGAAACTACGAGCAGTACTTC.

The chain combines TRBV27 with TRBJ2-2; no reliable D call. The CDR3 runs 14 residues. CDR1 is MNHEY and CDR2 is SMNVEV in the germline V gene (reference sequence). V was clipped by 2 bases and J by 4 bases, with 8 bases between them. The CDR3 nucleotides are TGTGCCAGCAGTTTACAAGGGTCCACCGGGGAGCTGTTTTTT. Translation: CASSLQGSTGELFF.

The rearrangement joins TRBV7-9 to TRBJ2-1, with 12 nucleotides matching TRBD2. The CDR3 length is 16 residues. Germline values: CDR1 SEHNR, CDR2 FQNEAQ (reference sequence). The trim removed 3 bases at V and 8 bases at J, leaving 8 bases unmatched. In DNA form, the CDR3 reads TGTGCCAGCAGCTTGTCTAGCGGGAGGGCTATGCATGAGCAGTTCTTC. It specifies CASSLSSGRAMHEQFF.

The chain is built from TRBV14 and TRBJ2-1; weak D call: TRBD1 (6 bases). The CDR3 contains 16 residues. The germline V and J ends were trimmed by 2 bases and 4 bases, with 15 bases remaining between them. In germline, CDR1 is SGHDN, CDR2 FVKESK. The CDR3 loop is CASSQRWTALYNEQFF. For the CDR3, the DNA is TGTGCCAGCAGCCAAAGATGGACAGCCTTATACAATGAGCAGTTCTTC.

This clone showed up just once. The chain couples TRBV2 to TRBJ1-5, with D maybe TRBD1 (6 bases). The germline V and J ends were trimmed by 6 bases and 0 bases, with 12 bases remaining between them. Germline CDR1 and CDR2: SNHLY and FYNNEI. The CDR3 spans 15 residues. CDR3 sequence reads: CASSGGHNSNQPQHF. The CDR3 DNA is TGTGCCAGCAGCGGGGGGCACAATAGCAATCAGCCCCAGCATTTT.

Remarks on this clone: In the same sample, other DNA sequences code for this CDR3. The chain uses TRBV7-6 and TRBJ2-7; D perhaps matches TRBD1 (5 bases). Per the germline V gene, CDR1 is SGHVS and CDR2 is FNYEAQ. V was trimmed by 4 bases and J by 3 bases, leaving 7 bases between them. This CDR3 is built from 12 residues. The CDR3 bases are TGTGCCAGCAGCTCAGGGAACTACGAGCAGTACTTC. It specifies CASSSGNYEQYF.

As DNA, the CDR3 is TGTGCCAGCAGCTTAGGTTCTCCTAGACTGACAAAACTGTTTTTT. It yields the protein CASSLGSPRLTKLFF. The V and J genes are TRBV7-9 and TRBJ1-4; D is uncertain. Between the trimmed V and J ends, which lost 1 base and 10 bases, there was a span of 16 bases. CDR3 length equals 15 residues. Germline lookup yields CDR1 SEHNR and CDR2 FQNEAQ (reference sequence).

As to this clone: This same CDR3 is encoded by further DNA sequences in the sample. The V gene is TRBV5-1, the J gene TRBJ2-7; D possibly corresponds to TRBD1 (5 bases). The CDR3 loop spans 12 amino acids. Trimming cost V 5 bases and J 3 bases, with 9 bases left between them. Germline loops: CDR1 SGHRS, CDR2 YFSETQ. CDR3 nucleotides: TGCGCCAGCAGGCCTGACAGCTACGAGCAGTACTTC. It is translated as CASRPDSYEQYF. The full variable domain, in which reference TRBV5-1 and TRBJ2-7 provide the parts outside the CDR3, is KAGVTQTPRYLIKTRGQQVTLSCSPISGHRSVSWYQQTPGQGLQFLFEYFSETQRNKGNFPGRFSGRQFSNSRSEMNVSTLELGDSALYLCASRPDSYEQYFGPGTRLTVT.

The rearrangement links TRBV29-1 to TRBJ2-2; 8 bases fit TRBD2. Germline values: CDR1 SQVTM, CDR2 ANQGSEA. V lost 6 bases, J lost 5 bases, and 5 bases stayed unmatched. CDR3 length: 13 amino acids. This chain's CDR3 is CSVGGAPTGELFF. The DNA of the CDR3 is TGCAGCGTCGGGGGGGCGCCTACCGGGGAGCTGTTTTTT.

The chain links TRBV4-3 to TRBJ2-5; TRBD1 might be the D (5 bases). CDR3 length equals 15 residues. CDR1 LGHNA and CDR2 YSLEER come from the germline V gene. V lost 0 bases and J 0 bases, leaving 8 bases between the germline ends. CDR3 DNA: TGCGCCAGCAGCCAAGATGACAGAGACCAAGAGACCCAGTACTTC. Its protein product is CASSQDDRDQETQYF.

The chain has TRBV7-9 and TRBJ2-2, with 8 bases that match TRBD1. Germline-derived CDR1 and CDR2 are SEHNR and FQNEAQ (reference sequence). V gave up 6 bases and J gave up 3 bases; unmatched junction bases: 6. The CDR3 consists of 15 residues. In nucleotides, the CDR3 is TGTGCCAGCAGTCTGACAGGGGAGTACACCGGGGAGCTGTTTTTT. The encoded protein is CASSLTGEYTGELFF.

CDR3 sequence reads: CASSIVWGTLYEQYF. CDR3 nucleotides: TGTGCCAGTAGTATAGTATGGGGAACCCTTTACGAGCAGTACTTC. The rearrangement joins TRBV19 to TRBJ2-7; D is unresolved. Trimming left V 1 base short and J 4 bases short, with 14 bases between. CDR3 length: 15 amino acids. Germline CDR1 is LNHDA and CDR2 is SQIVND (reference sequence).

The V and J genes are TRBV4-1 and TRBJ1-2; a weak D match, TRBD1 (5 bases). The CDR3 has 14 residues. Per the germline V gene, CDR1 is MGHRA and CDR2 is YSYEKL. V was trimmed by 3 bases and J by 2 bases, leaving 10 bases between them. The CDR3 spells CASSQKGENYGYTF. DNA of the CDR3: TGCGCCAGCAGCCAGAAAGGGGAAAACTATGGCTACACCTTC.

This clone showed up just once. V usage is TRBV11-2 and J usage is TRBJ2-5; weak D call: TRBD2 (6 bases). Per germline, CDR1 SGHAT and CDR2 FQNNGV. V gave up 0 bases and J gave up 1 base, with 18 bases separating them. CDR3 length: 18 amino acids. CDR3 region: CASSLDQGGSGLQETQYF. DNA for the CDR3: TGTGCCAGCAGCTTAGATCAAGGAGGTAGCGGACTCCAAGAGACCCAGTACTTC.

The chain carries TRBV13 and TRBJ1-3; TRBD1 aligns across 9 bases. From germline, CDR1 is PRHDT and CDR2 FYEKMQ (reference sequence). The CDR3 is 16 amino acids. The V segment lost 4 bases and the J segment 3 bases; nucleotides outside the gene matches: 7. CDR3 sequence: CASSWGTGTHGNTIYF. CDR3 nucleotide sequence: TGTGCCAGCAGCTGGGGGACAGGGACCCATGGAAACACCATATATTTT.

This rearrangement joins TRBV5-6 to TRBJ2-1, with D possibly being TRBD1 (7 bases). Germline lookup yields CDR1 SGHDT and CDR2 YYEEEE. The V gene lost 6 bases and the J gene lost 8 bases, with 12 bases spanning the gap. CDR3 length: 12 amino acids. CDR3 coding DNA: TGTGCCAGCACCCAGGGGGGCGATGAGCAGTTCTTC. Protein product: CASTQGGDEQFF.

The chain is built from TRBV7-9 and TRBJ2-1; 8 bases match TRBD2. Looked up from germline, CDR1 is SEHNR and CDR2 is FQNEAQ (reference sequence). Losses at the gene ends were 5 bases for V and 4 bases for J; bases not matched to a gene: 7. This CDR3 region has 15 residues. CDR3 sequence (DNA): TGTGCCAGCAGCCCGACGAGCGGGAGTTACAATGAGCAGTTCTTC. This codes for CASSPTSGSYNEQFF.

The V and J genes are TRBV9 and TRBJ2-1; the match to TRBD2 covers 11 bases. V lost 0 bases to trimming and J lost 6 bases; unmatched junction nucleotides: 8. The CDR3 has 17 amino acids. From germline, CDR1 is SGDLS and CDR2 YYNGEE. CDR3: CASSVGRVLAGVNEQFF. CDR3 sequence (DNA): TGTGCCAGCAGCGTAGGAAGGGTACTAGCGGGAGTCAATGAGCAGTTCTTC.

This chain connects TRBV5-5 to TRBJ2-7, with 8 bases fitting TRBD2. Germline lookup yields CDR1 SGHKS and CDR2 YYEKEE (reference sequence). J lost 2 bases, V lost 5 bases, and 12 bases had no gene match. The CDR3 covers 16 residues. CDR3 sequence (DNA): TGTGCCAGCAGTTCTATCAGCGGGAGTTACCCCTACGAGCAGTACTTC. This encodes CASSSISGSYPYEQYF.